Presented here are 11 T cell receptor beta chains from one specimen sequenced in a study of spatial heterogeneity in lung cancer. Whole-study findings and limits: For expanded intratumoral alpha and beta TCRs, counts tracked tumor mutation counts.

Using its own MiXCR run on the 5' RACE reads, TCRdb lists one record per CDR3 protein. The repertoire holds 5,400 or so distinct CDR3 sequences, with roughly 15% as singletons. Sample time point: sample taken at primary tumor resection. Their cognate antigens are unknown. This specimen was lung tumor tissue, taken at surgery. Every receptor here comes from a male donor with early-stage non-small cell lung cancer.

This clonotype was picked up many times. The DNA for the CDR3 is TGTGCCAGCAGTGCTGTTGGACCCTTCGAGCAGTACTTC. It is translated as CASSAVGPFEQYF. The rearrangement uses TRBV2 and TRBJ2-7; D not resolved. V lost 4 bases, J lost 6 bases, and 13 bases lay in between. This CDR3 contains 13 residues. Germline values: CDR1 SNHLY, CDR2 FYNNEI.

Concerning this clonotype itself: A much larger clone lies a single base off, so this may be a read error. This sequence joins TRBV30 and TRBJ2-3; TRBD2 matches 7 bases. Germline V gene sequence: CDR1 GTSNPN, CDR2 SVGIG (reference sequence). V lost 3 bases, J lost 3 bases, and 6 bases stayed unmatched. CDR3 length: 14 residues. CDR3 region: CAWRRGGRTDTQYF. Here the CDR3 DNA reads TGTGCCTGGAGGCGGGGCGGGAGAACAGATACGCAGTATTTT.

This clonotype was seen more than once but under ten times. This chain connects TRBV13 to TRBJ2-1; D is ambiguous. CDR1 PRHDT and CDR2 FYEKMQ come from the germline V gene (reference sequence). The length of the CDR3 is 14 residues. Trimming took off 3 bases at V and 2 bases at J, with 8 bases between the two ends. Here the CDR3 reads CASSFRGPYNEQFF. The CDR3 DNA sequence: TGTGCCAGCAGCTTTAGAGGTCCCTACAATGAGCAGTTCTTC.

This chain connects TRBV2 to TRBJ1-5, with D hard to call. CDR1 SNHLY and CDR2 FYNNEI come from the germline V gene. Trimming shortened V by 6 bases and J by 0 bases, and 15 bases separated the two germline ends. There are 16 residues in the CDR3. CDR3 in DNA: TGTGCCAGCAGGCCCACCACATCTTATAGCAATCAGCCCCAGCATTTT. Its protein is CASRPTTSYSNQPQHF.

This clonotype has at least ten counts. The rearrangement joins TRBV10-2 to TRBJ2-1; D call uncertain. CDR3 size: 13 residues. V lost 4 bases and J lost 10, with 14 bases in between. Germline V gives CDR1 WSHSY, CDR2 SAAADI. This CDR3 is CASSGIGVGEQFF. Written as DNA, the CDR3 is TGCGCCAGCAGTGGGATCGGCGTTGGGGAGCAGTTCTTC.

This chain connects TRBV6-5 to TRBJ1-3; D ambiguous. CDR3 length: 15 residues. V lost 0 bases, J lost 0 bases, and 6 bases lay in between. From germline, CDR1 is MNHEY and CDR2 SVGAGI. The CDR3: CASSYSWPSGNTIYF. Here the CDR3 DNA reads TGTGCCAGCAGTTACTCATGGCCCTCTGGAAACACCATATATTTT.

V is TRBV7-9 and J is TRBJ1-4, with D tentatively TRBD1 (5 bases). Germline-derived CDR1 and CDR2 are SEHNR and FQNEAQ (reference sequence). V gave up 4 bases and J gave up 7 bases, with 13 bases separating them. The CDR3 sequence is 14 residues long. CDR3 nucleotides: TGTGCCAGCAGCTCCAGGGTAGAGATTGAAAAACTGTTTTTT. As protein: CASSSRVEIEKLFF.

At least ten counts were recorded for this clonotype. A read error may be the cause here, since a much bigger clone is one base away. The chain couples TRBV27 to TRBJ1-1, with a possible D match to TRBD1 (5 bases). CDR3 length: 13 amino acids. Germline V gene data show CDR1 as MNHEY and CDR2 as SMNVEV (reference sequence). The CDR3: CASSSQDDTEALF. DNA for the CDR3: TGTGCCAGCAGTTCACAGGACGACACTGAAGCTTTATTT.

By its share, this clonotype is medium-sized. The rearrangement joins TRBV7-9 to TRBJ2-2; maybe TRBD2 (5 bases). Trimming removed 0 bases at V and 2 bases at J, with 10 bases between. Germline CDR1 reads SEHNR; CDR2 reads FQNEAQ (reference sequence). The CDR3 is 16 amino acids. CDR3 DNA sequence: TGTGCCAGCAGCTTAGCGGGAGCCCTTAACACCGGGGAGCTGTTTTTT. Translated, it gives CASSLAGALNTGELFF.

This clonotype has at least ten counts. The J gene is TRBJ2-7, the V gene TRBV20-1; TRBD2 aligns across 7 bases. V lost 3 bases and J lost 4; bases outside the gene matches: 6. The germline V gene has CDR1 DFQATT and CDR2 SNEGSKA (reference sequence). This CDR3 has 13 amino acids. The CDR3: CSASHGGEYEQYF. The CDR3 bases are TGCAGTGCTAGCCATGGGGGGGAGTACGAGCAGTACTTC.

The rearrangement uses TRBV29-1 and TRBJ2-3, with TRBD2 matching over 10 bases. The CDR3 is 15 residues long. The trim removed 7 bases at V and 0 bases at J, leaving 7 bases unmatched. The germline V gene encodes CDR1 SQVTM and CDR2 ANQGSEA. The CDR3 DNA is TGCAGCGCGGTGACTAGCGGGCAGAGCACAGATACGCAGTATTTT. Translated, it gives CSAVTSGQSTDTQYF.